This T cell receptor beta chain was retrieved from a study of blood T cell repertoires in COVID-19. Across the whole study: The origin of the acute and convalescent COVID-19 samples was the United States, Italy and Spain. T cells, B-cell-depleted T cells, or PBMCs provided the cDNA or gDNA that served as material.

Per the original data handling: Using reference gene primer amplification, nucleated cell counts were estimated. Sequenced by immunoSEQ multiplex PCR; TCRdb stores in-frame clones only, minus some. The DNA gave D and trimming, while V, J and clone size come from that table. The sample carries over 200,000 clones, roughly 80% recorded once. The specimen was peripheral blood. This clonotype was obtained from a woman aged 40-49 years with active or convalescent COVID-19.

The DNA of the CDR3 is TGTGCCAGCAGTCCCCAGGGGTCTGGAAACACCATATATTTT. It encodes CASSPQGSGNTIYF. The gene calls are TRBV28 and TRBJ1-3, with D possibly matching TRBD1 (6 bases). Germline CDR1 is MDHEN and CDR2 is SYDVKM. V was clipped by 5 bases and J by 1 base, with 9 bases between them. This CDR3 spans 14 amino acids.